This T cell receptor beta chain was profiled in a study of CD4 and CD8 cells across lung adenocarcinoma regions. Donors had localized lung adenocarcinoma, a non-small cell lung cancer. This clonotype occurred many times. MiXCR, applied by TCRdb to the PCR reads, yields one record per CDR3 protein. There are about 19,000 distinct CDR3 sequences in the sample; around 50% occur only once, and around 23% lies in the top ten. Germline V gene sequence: CDR1 SGHDN, CDR2 FVKESK. V shed 1 base and J shed 4 bases, with 19 bases lying between them. The length of the CDR3 is 18 residues. The rearrangement links TRBV14 to TRBJ2-2; maybe TRBD1 (5 bases). This sequence was found in a female donor with lung adenocarcinoma. The CD4 and CD8 labels of this study may be unreliable. The sample was CD8+ T cells from the center of a lung tumor. CDR3 protein: CASSQGLKPRGPTGELFF. The CDR3 DNA follows: TGTGCCAGCAGCCAAGGTCTCAAGCCAAGGGGTCCCACCGGGGAGCTGTTTTTT.